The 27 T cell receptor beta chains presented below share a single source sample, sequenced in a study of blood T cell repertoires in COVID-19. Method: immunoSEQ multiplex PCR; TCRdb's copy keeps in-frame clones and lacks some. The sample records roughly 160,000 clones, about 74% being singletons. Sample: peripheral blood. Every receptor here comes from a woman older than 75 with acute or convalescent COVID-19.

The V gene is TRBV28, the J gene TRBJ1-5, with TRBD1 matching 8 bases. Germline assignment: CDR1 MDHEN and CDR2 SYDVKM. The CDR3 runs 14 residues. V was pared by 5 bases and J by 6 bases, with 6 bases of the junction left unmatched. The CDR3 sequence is CASSLYRGSQPQHF. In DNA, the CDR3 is TGTGCCAGCAGTCTCTACAGGGGGAGTCAGCCCCAGCATTTT.

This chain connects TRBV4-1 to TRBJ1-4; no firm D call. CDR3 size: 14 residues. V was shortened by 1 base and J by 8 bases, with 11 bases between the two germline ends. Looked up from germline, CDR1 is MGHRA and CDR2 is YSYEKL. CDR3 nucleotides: TGCGCCAGCAGCCAAGGAGACGGAGGGGAAAAACTGTTTTTT. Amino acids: CASSQGDGGEKLFF.

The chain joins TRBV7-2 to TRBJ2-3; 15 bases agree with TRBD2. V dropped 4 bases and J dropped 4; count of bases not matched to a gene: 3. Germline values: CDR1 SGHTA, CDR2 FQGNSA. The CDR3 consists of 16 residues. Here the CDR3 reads CASSSGLAGGADTQYF. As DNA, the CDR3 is TGTGCCAGCAGCTCCGGACTAGCGGGAGGGGCAGATACGCAGTATTTT. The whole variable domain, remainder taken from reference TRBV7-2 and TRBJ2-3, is GAGVSQSPSNKVTEKGKDVELRCDPISGHTALYWYRQSLGQGLEFLIYFQGNSAPDKSGLPSDRFSAERTGGSVSTLTIQRTQQEDSAVYLCASSSGLAGGADTQYFGPGTRLTVL.

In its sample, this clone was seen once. The CDR3 here is CSATQRGTDTQYF. CDR3 in DNA: TGCAGCGCCACTCAGCGGGGCACAGATACGCAGTATTTT. The chain has TRBV29-1 and TRBJ2-3; weak D call: TRBD2 (6 bases). The V end lost 7 bases, the J end lost 1 base, and 12 bases lay between the germline ends. The CDR3 loop spans 13 amino acids. Germline-derived CDR1 and CDR2 are SQVTM and ANQGSEA.

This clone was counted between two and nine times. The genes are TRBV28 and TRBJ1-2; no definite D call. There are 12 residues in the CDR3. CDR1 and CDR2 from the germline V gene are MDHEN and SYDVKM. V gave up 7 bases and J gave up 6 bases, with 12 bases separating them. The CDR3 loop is CASTKGTDGYTF. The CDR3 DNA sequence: TGTGCCAGCACTAAAGGTACAGATGGCTACACCTTC.

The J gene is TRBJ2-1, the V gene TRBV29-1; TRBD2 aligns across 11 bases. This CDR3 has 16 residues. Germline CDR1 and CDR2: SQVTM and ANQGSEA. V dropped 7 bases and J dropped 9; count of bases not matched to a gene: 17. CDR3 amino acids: CSAGAATSGGRAEQFF. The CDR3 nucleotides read TGCAGCGCCGGGGCCGCTACTAGCGGGGGTAGGGCTGAGCAGTTCTTC.

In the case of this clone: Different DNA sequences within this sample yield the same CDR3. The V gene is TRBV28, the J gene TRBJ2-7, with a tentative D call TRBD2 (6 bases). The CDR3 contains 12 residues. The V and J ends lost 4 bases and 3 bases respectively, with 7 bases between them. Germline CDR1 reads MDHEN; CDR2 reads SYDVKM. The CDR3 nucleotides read TGTGCCAGCAGTTCCGGGGGCTACGAGCAGTACTTC. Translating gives CASSSGGYEQYF.

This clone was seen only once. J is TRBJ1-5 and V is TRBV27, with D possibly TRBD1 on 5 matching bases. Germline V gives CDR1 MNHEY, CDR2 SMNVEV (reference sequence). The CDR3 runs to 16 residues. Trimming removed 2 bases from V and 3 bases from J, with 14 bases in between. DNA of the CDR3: TGTGCCAGCAGTTTAACTCCCCAGGGATACAATCAGCCCCAGCATTTT. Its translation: CASSLTPQGYNQPQHF.

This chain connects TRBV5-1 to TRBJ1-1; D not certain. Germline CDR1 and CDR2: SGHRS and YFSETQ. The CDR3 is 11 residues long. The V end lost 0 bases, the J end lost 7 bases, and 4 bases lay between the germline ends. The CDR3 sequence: CASSLGVEAFF. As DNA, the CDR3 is TGCGCCAGCAGCTTGGGAGTTGAAGCTTTCTTT.

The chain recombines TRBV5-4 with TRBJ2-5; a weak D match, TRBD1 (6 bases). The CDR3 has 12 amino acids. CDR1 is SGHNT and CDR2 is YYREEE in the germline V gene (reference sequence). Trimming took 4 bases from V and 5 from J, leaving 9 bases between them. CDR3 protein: CASSIRGETQYF. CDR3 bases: TGTGCCAGCAGCATAAGGGGGGAGACCCAGTACTTC.

The CDR3 nucleotides are TGCGCCAGCAGTGACTTCAGAGGATCGGGGTCGAACACTGAAGCTTTCTTT. Protein product: CASSDFRGSGSNTEAFF. The chain is built from TRBV10-1 and TRBJ1-1; D unresolved. The V and J ends lost 3 bases and 1 base respectively, with 18 bases between them. In germline, CDR1 is WNHNN, CDR2 SYGVQD (reference sequence). This CDR3 spans 17 amino acids.

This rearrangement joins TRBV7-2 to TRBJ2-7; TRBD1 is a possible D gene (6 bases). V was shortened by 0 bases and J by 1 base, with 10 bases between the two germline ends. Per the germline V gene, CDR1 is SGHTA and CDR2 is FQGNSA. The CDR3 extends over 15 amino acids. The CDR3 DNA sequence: TGTGCCAGCAGCTTAGCGATAGGGGGTTCCTACGAGCAGTACTTC. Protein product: CASSLAIGGSYEQYF.

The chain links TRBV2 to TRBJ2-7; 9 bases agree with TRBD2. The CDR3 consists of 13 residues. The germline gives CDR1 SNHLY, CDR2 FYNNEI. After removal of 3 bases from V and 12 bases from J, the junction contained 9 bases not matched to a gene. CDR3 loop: CASSEGLLAGRYF. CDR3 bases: TGTGCCAGCAGTGAGGGGTTGCTAGCGGGAAGGTACTTC.

Written as DNA, the CDR3 is TGTGCCAGCAGTTCTGCAGGGGGCCTCGGGAGCAATCAGCCCCAGCATTTT. It specifies CASSSAGGLGSNQPQHF. The chain employs TRBV27 and TRBJ1-5; 8 bases line up with TRBD1. V gave up 4 bases and J gave up 1 base; unmatched junction bases: 9. This CDR3 region has 17 residues. Germline loops: CDR1 MNHEY, CDR2 SMNVEV (reference sequence).

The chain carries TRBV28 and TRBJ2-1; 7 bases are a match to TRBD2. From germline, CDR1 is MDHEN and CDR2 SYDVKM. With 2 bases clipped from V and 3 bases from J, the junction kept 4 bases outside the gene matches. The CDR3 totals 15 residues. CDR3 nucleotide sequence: TGTGCCAGCAGTTTACTAGCGGATCACTACAATGAGCAGTTCTTC. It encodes CASSLLADHYNEQFF.

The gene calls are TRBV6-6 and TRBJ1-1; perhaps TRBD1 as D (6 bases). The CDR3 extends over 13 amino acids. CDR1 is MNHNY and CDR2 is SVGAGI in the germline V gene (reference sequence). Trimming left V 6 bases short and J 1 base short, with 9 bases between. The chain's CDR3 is CASRPGQNTEAFF. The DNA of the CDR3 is TGTGCCAGCAGGCCGGGACAGAACACTGAAGCTTTCTTT.

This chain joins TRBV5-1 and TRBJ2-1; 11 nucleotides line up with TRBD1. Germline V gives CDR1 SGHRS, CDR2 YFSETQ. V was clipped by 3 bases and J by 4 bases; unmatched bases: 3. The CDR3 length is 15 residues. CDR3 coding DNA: TGCGCCAGCAGCTCCGGACAGGGGGCGTACAATGAGCAGTTCTTC. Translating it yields CASSSGQGAYNEQFF.

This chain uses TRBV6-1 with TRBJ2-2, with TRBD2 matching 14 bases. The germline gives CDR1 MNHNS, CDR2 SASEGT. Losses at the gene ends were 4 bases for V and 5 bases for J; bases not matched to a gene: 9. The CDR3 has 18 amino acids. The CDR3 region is CASSAGQGLAGVTGELFF. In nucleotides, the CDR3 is TGTGCCAGCAGTGCGGGACAGGGACTAGCGGGAGTTACCGGGGAGCTGTTTTTT.

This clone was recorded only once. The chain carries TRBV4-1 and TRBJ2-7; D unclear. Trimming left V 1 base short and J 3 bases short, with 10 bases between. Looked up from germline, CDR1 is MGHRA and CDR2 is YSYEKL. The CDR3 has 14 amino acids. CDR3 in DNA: TGCGCCAGCAGCCAAGTCGTTAGAGACTACGAGCAGTACTTC. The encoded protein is CASSQVVRDYEQYF.

CDR3 loop: CASSNRTSGSSYEQYF. CDR3 in DNA: TGTGCCAGCAGCAACAGGACTAGCGGGAGCTCCTACGAGCAGTACTTC. The chain combines TRBV7-9 with TRBJ2-7; TRBD2 agrees at 13 bases. Trimming removed 5 bases from V and 0 bases from J; junction bases left unmatched: 4. The CDR3 has 16 residues. CDR1 and CDR2 from the germline V gene are SEHNR and FQNEAQ (reference sequence).

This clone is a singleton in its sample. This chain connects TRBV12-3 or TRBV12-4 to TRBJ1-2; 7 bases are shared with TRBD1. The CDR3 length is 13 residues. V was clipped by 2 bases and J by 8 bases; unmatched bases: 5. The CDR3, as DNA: TGTGCCAGCAGTTTAACAGGGGCGCGCGGCTACACCTTC. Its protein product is CASSLTGARGYTF.

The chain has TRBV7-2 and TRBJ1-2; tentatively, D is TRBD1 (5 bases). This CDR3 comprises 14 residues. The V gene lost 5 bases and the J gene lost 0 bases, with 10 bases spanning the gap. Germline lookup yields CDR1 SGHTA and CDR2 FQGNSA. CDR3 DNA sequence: TGTGCCAGCAGCACCCGACAGTCTAACTATGGCTACACCTTC. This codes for CASSTRQSNYGYTF.

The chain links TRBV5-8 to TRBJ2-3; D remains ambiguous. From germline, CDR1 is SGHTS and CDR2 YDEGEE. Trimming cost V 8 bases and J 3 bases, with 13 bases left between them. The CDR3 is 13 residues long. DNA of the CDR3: TGTGCCAGTTTAGTAATAACGACAGATACGCAGTATTTT. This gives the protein CASLVITTDTQYF.

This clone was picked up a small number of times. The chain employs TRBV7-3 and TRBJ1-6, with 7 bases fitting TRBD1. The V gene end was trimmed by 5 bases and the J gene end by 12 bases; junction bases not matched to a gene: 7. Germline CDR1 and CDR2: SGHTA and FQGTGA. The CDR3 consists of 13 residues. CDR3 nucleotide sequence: TGTGCCAGCAGCCCCTCGGGGACAGAACCCCTCCACTTT. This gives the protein CASSPSGTEPLHF.

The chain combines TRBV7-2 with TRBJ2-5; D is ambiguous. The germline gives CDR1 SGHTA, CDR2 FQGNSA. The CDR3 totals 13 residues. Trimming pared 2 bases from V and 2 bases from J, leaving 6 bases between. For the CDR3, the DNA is TGTGCCAGCAGCTTATCGCTACAAGAGACCCAGTACTTC. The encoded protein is CASSLSLQETQYF.

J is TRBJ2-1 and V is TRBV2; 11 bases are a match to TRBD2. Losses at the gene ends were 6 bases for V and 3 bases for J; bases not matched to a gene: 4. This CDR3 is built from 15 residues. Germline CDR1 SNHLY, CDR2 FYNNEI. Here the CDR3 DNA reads TGTGCCAGCAGGCAAACTAGCGGGAGCTACAATGAGCAGTTCTTC. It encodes CASRQTSGSYNEQFF.

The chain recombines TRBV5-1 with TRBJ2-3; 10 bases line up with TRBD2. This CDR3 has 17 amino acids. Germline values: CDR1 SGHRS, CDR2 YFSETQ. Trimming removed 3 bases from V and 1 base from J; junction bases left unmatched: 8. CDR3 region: CASSSDTGTSGTDTQYF. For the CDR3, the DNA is TGCGCCAGCAGCTCCGATACAGGGACTAGCGGCACAGATACGCAGTATTTT.